The next 5 T cell receptor beta chains were all read from a single sample in a study of cytomegalovirus exposure and HLA in healthy donors. PCR amplification relied on 60 Vbeta primers (plus 13 Jbeta primers). TCRdb's table, derived via immunoSEQ multiplex PCR, lists solely in-frame clones and lacks some. The table records over 100,000 clones, 79% of them present only once. Sequencing was done on a sample of PBMCs. These receptors originate from a woman aged 18 to 35 in good health and CMV-seropositive.

This clone showed up just once. The CDR3 DNA follows: TGTGCCAGCAGTTTAGGAGGAGGGGGAGGGGAGCAGTACTTC. Its protein product is CASSLGGGGGEQYF. The chain recombines TRBV28 with TRBJ2-7, with a weak D call TRBD2 (7 bases). CDR3 size: 14 residues. Germline V gene data show CDR1 as MDHEN and CDR2 as SYDVKM. Trimming removed 2 bases at V and 7 bases at J, with 15 bases between.

V usage is TRBV7-9 and J usage is TRBJ2-1; 8 bases match TRBD2. From germline, CDR1 is SEHNR and CDR2 FQNEAQ (reference sequence). V shed 5 bases, J shed 4 bases, and the junction held 19 bases outside the gene matches. This CDR3 region has 19 residues. CDR3 amino acids: CASSRSRVGRGMGYNEQFF. The CDR3 DNA sequence: TGTGCCAGCAGCCGATCGAGGGTCGGGAGGGGGATGGGGTACAATGAGCAGTTCTTC.

The J gene is TRBJ1-1, the V gene TRBV11-2, with D hard to call. The germline V gene has CDR1 SGHAT and CDR2 FQNNGV. The V and J ends lost 1 base and 3 bases respectively, with 15 bases between them. The CDR3 is made up of 16 amino acids. DNA of the CDR3: TGTGCCAGCAGCTTAGTAGATGGGAGACTCTACACTGAAGCTTTCTTT. Protein: CASSLVDGRLYTEAFF.

The chain employs TRBV5-1 and TRBJ1-2; 10 nucleotides line up with TRBD1. With V trimmed by 3 bases and J by 0 bases, 11 bases remained unmatched. The germline gives CDR1 SGHRS, CDR2 YFSETQ. CDR3 length: 18 amino acids. The CDR3 coding sequence is TGCGCCAGCAGCTCGGGACAGGGGTTCCACCCCTCTAACTATGGCTACACCTTC. Protein product: CASSSGQGFHPSNYGYTF.

CDR3 nucleotide sequence: TGCGCCAGCAGCTTGGAGGGACAGGGCAATCAGCCCCAGCATTTT. Protein: CASSLEGQGNQPQHF. The gene calls are TRBV5-1 and TRBJ1-5; TRBD1 agrees at 8 bases. Germline V CDR1 and CDR2: SGHRS, YFSETQ. The CDR3 sequence is 15 residues long. V was clipped by 0 bases and J by 2 bases; unmatched bases: 1.